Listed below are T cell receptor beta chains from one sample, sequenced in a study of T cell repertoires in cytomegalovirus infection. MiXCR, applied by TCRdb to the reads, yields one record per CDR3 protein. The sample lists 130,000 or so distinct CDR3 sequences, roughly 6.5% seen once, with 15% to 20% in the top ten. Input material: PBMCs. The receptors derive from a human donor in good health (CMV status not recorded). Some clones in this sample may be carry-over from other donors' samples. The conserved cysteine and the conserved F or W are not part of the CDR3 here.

CDR3: SARDRPGTNTGELF
V: TRBV20-1
J: TRBJ2-2

CDR3: ASSPPTGETEAF
V: TRBV7-2
J: TRBJ1-1

CDR3: SAQFGPDTGELF
V: TRBV20-1
J: TRBJ2-2

CDR3: ASSASDSQETQY
V: TRBV9
J: TRBJ2-5

CDR3: ASSQGGPGEAF
V: TRBV2
J: TRBJ1-1

CDR3: ASSPRGRSYEQY
V: TRBV7-9
J: TRBJ2-7

CDR3: SAREAARGTDTQY
V: TRBV20-1
J: TRBJ2-3

CDR3: ASSPLGGPPGYEQY
V: TRBV7-2
J: TRBJ2-7

CDR3: AWIKPNDYGYT
V: TRBV30
J: TRBJ1-2

CDR3: ASSRRTGTGARYNEQF
V: TRBV6-2/TRBV6-3
J: TRBJ2-1

CDR3: ASSSRDSKGGKQY
V: TRBV7-1
J: TRBJ2-7

CDR3: ASSEEGGYGYT
V: TRBV7-3
J: TRBJ1-2

CDR3: ASRTGSGGPYEQY
V: TRBV5-1
J: TRBJ2-7

CDR3: ASSLVKRSGELF
V: TRBV5-6
J: TRBJ2-2

CDR3: ASSPKAGPPYNEQF
V: TRBV7-2
J: TRBJ2-1

CDR3: ASSLGRNEKLF
V: TRBV7-8
J: TRBJ1-4

CDR3: AASGVETQY
V: TRBV6-1
J: TRBJ2-5